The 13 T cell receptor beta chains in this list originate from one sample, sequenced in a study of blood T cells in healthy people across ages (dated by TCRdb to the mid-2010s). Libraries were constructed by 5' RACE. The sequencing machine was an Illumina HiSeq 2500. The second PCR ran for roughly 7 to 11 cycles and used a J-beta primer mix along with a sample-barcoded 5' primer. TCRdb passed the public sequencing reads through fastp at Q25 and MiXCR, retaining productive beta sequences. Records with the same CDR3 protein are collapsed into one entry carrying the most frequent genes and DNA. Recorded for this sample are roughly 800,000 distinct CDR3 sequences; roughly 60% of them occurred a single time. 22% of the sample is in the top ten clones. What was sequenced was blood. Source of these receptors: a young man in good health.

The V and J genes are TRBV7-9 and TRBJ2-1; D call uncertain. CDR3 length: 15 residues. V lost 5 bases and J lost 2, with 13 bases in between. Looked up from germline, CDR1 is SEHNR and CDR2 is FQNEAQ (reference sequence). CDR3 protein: CASSPRSSPYNEQFF. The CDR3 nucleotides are TGTGCCAGCAGCCCCAGGAGTTCCCCCTACAATGAGCAGTTCTTC.

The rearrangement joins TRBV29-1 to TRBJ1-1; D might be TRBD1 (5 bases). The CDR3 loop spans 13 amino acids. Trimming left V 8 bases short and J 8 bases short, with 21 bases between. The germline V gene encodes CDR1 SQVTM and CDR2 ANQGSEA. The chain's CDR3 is CSFEGPAGPEAFF. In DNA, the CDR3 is TGCAGCTTCGAGGGGCCCGCGGGGCCCGAAGCTTTCTTT.

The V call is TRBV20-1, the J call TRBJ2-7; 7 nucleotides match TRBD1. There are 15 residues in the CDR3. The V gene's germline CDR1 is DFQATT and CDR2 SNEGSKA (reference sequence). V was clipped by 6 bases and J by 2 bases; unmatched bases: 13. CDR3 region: CSAGEIGGRTYEQYF. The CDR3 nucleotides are TGCAGTGCCGGCGAGATAGGGGGCAGGACCTACGAGCAGTACTTC.

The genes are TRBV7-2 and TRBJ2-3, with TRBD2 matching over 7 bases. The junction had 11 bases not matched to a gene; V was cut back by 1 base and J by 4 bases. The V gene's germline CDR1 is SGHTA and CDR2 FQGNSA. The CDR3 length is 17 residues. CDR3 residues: CASSLDAVAGAADTQYF. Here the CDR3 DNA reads TGTGCCAGCAGCTTAGACGCGGTGGCGGGAGCCGCAGATACGCAGTATTTT. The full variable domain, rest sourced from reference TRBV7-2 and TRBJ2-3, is GAGVSQSPSNKVTEKGKDVELRCDPISGHTALYWYRQSLGQGLEFLIYFQGNSAPDKSGLPSDRFSAERTGGSVSTLTIQRTQQEDSAVYLCASSLDAVAGAADTQYFGPGTRLTVL.

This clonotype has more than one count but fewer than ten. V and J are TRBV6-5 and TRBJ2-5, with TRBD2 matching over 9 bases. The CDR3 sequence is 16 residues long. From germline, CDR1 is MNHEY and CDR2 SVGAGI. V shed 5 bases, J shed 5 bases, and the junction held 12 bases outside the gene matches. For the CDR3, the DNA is TGTGCCAGCAGTCAAATCTCAGCGGGGGGACGGGAGACCCAGTACTTC. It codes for CASSQISAGGRETQYF.

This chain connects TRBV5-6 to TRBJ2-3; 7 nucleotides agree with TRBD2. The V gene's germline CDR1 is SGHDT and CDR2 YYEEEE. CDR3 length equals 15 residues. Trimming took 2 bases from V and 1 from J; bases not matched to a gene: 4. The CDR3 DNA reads TGTGCCAGCAGCTTCCTAGCGGAACGCACAGATACGCAGTATTTT. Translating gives CASSFLAERTDTQYF.

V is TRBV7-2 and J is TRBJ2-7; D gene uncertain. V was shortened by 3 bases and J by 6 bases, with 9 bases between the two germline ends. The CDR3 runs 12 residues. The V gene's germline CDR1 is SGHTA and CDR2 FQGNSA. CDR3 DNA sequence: TGTGCCAGCAGCTTTATAAGTTCCGAGCAGTACTTC. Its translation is CASSFISSEQYF.

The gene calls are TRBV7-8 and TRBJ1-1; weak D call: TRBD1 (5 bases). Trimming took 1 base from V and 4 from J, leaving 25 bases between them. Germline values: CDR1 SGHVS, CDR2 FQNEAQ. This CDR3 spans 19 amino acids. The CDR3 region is CASSLVDGGLLTDGTEAFF. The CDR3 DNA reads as TGTGCCAGCAGCTTAGTTGACGGGGGGTTACTTACGGATGGCACTGAAGCTTTCTTT.

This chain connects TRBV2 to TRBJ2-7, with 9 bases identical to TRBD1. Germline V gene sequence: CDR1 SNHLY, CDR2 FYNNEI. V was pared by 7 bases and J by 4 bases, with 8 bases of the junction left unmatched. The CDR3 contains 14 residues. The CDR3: CASNAGTGLYEQYF. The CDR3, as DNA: TGTGCCAGCAACGCCGGGACAGGGTTGTACGAGCAGTACTTC.

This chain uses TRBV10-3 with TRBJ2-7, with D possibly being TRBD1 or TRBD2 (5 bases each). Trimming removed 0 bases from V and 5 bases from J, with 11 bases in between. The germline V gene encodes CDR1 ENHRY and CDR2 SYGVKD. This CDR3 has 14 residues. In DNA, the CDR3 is TGTGCCATCAGTGAGTCGGGACCGCCAGACGAGCAGTACTTC. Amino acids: CAISESGPPDEQYF.

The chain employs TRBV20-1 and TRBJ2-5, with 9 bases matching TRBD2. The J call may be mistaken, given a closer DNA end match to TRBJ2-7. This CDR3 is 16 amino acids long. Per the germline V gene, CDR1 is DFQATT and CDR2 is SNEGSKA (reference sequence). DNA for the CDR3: TGCAGTGCTAGTAGCCAGCGGGAGGCCCCGACCTACGAGCAGTACTTC. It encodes CSASSQREAPTYEQYF.

CDR3 DNA sequence: TGCAGCGTTGAAGCTTGGGCCGAGCAGTACTTC. Encoded protein: CSVEAWAEQYF. The genes are TRBV29-1 and TRBJ2-7; D remains ambiguous. CDR3 length: 11 residues. The germline V gene has CDR1 SQVTM and CDR2 ANQGSEA. Trimming left V 1 base short and J 6 bases short, with 7 bases between.

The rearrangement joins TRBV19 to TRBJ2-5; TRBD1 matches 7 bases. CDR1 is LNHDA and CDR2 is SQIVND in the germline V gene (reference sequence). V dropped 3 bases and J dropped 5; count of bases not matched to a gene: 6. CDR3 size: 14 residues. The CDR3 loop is CASSILGGDETQYF. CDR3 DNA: TGTGCCAGTAGTATCCTAGGGGGCGACGAGACCCAGTACTTC.